This T cell receptor (beta chain) was sequenced for a study of cytomegalovirus exposure and HLA in healthy donors. The PCR was carried out with 60 Vbeta primers and 13 Jbeta primers. Assay used: immunoSEQ multiplex PCR; TCRdb lists only in-frame clones, some missing. This table holds around 230,000 clones, 75% to 80% found once. In regard to this clone: Antigen specificity is unknown.

The germline V gene has CDR1 SGHVS and CDR2 FNYEAQ. This CDR3 region has 16 residues. The junction had 10 bases not matched to a gene; V was cut back by 4 bases and J by 7 bases. Study-level results: Later analysis associated a missense DCLRE1C variant with TCR beta V- and J-gene trimming.

The source of this sequence is a male donor in good health and CMV-seronegative. V and J are TRBV7-6 and TRBJ2-1, with 10 bases aligning to TRBD1. Material for sequencing was PBMCs. In nucleotides, the CDR3 is TGTGCCAGCAGCTCCGCTGCCGGGACAGGGGTTAATGAGCAGTTCTTC. It translates to CASSSAAGTGVNEQFF.